This T cell receptor (beta chain) comes out of a study of T-cell reconstitution after alpha-beta-depleted transplantation in children. This clonotype was seen only a few times. The germline CDR1 and CDR2 sequences are LGHDT and YNNKEL (reference sequence). The V and J ends lost 4 bases and 5 bases, in that order; junction bases with no gene match: 2. The CDR3 has 13 residues. Using unique molecular identifiers, the investigators prepared the TCRbeta library. TCRdb analysed the PCR reads with MiXCR anew, one entry per CDR3 protein. The repertoire consists of approximately 340,000 distinct CDR3 sequences, with around 10% occurring once and the leading ten covering about 2.3%.

The starting material was PBMCs from the stem cell graft donor, obtained from the stem cell graft. This TCR was sampled from a human donor who donated a stem cell graft to a child with acute lymphoblastic leukemia. The chain links TRBV3-1 to TRBJ2-1, with TRBD2 matching over 7 bases. CDR3 bases: TGTGCCAGCAGCCGGGGACTAAACAATGAGCAGTTCTTC. Residues: CASSRGLNNEQFF.